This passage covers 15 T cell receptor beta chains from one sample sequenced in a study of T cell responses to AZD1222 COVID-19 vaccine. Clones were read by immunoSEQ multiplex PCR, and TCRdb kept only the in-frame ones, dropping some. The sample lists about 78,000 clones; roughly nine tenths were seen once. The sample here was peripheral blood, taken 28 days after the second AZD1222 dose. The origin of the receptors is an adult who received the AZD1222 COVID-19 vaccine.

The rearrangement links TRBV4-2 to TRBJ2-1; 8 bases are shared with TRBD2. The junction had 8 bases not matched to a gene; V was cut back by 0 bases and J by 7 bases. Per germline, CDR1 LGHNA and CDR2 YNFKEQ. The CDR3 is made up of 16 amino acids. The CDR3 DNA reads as TGTGCCAGCAGCCAAGACTTACTAGCGGCGTCAAATGAGCAGTTCTTC. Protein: CASSQDLLAASNEQFF.

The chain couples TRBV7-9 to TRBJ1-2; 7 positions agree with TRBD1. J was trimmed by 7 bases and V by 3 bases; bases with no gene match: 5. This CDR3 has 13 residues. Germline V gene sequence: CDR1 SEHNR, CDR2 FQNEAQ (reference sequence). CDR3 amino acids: CASSLTGFGGYTF. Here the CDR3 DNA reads TGTGCCAGCAGCTTGACAGGGTTTGGTGGCTACACCTTC.

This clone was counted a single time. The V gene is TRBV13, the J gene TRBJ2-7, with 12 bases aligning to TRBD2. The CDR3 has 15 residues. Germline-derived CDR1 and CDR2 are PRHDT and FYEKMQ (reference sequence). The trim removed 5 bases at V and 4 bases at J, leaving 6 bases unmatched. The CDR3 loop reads CASSPGLAGIYEQYF. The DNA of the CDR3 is TGTGCCAGCAGCCCCGGACTAGCGGGAATATACGAGCAGTACTTC.

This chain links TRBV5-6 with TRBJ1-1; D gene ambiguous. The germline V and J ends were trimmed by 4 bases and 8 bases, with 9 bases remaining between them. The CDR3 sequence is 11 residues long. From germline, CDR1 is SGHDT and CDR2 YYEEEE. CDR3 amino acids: CASSRDKEAFF. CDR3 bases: TGTGCCAGCAGCCGTGACAAAGAAGCTTTCTTT.

CDR3 DNA sequence: TGCGCCAGCAGCCAAATCGGGGCAGGGGCGAACACCGGGGAGCTGTTTTTT. The encoded protein is CASSQIGAGANTGELFF. This sequence joins TRBV5-1 and TRBJ2-2, with D perhaps matching TRBD1 (6 bases). The V gene lost 4 bases and the J gene lost 0 bases, with 16 bases spanning the gap. The CDR3 is made up of 17 amino acids. Per the germline V gene, CDR1 is SGHRS and CDR2 is YFSETQ.

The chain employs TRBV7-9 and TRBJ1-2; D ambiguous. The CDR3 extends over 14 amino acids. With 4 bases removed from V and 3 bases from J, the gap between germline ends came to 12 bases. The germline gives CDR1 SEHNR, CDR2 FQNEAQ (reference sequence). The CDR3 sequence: CASSSTGLYYGYTF. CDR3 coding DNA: TGTGCCAGCAGCTCGACCGGGTTATACTATGGCTACACCTTC.

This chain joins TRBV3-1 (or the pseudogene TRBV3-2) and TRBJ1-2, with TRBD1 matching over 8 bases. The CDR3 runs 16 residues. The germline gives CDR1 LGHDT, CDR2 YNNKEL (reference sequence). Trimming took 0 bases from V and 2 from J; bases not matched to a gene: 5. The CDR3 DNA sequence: TGTGCCAGCAGCCAAGAATTACAGGGGGTAAACTATGGCTACACCTTC. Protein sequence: CASSQELQGVNYGYTF.

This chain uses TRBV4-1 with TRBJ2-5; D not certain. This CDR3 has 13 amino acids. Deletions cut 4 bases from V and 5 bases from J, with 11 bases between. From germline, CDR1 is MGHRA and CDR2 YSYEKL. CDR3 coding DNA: TGCGCCAGCAGCCGTTCACTCTTGGAGACCCAGTACTTC. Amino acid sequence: CASSRSLLETQYF.

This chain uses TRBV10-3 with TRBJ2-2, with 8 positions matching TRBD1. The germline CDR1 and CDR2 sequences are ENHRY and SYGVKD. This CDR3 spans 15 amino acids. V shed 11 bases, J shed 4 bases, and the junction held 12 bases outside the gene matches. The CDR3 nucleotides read TGTGCCGCGACAGGGGAAGCAGTTCGCACCGGGGAGCTGTTTTTT. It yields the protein CAATGEAVRTGELFF.

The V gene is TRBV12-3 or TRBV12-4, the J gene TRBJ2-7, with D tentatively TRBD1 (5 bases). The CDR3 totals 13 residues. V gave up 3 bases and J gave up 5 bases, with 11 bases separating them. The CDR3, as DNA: TGTGCCAGCAGTTTCTTCATCAGGGACGAGCAGTACTTC. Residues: CASSFFIRDEQYF.

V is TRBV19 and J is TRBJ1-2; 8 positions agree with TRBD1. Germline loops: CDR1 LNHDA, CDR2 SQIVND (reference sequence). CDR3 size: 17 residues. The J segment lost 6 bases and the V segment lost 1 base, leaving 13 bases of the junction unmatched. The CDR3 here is CASSIAGGLGQVHGYTF. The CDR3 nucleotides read TGTGCCAGTAGTATAGCCGGGGGGTTGGGACAGGTGCATGGCTACACCTTC. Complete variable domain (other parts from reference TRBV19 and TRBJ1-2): DGGITQSPKYLFRKEGQNVTLSCEQNLNHDAMYWYRQDPGQGLRLIYYSQIVNDFQKGDIAEGYSVSREKKESFPLTVTSAQKNPTAFYLCASSIAGGLGQVHGYTFGSGTRLTVV.

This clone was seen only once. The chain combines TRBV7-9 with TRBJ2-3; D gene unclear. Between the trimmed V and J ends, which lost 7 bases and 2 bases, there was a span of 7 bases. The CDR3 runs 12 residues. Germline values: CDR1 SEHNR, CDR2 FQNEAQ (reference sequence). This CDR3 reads CASNPDTDTQYF. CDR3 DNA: TGTGCCAGCAACCCTGACACAGATACGCAGTATTTT.

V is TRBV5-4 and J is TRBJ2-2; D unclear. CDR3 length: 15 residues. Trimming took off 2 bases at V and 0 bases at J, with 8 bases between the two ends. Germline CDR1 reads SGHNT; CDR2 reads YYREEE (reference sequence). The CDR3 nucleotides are TGTGCCAGCAGCTTTCGGGCCTCGAACACCGGGGAGCTGTTTTTT. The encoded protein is CASSFRASNTGELFF. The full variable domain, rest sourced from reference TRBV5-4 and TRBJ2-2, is ETGVTQSPTHLIKTRGQQVTLRCSSQSGHNTVSWYQQALGQGPQFIFQYYREEENGRGNFPPRFSGLQFPNYSSELNVNALELDDSALYLCASSFRASNTGELFFGEGSRLTVL.

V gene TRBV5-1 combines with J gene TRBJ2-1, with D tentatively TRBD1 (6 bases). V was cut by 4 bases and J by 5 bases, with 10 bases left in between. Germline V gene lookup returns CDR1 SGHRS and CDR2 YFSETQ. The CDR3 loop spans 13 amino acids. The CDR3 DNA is TGCGCCAGCAGCAAAGGACAGAACAATGAGCAGTTCTTC. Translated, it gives CASSKGQNNEQFF.

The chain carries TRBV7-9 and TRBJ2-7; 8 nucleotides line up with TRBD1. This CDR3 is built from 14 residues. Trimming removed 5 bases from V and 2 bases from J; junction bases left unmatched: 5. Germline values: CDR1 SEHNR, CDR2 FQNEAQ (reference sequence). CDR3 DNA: TGTGCCAGCAGCGCACAACAGGGGGCCTACGAGCAGTACTTC. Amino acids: CASSAQQGAYEQYF.